The 17 T cell receptor beta chains listed next were all sequenced from one sample in a study of blood T cell repertoires in COVID-19. Profiled with immunoSEQ multiplex PCR; TCRdb holds only in-frame clones, not every one. The sample has a few hundred thousand clones, around four fifths seen once. Sequences were obtained from peripheral blood. These receptors all come from a woman between 70 and 85 years old with COVID-19, enrolled during active disease.

This clone was recorded at least ten times. The rearrangement joins TRBV6-5 to TRBJ2-7, with TRBD1 identical over 9 bases. Germline lookup yields CDR1 MNHEY and CDR2 SVGAGI. The junction had 6 bases not matched to a gene; V was cut back by 4 bases and J by 5 bases. The CDR3 totals 14 residues. The CDR3 nucleotides read TGTGCCAGCAGTTTAAACAGGGGGCAGGACGAGCAGTACTTC. As protein: CASSLNRGQDEQYF.

This clone was recorded once. The chain uses TRBV7-9 and TRBJ2-7; D perhaps matches TRBD1 (6 bases). Trimming shortened V by 6 bases and J by 5 bases, and 17 bases separated the two germline ends. CDR3 length: 14 residues. Germline assignment: CDR1 SEHNR and CDR2 FQNEAQ (reference sequence). Here the CDR3 DNA reads TGTGCCAGCAGTTTCATTCAGGGGAACCACGAGCAGTACTTC. It specifies CASSFIQGNHEQYF.

This clone has more than one count but fewer than ten. The chain uses TRBV5-1 and TRBJ1-1; D perhaps matches TRBD1 (6 bases). Germline V gene sequence: CDR1 SGHRS, CDR2 YFSETQ. V was cut by 4 bases and J by 4 bases, with 17 bases left in between. The CDR3 totals 15 residues. The CDR3 DNA sequence: TGCGCCAGCAGCCCCTGGGCAGGGGTGGGCACTGAAGCTTTCTTT. The encoded protein is CASSPWAGVGTEAFF.

The chain recombines TRBV28 with TRBJ1-5; 10 bases agree with TRBD1. Germline loops: CDR1 MDHEN, CDR2 SYDVKM. V shed 6 bases and J 6 bases; nucleotides not matched to a gene: 2. The CDR3 loop spans 13 amino acids. As DNA, the CDR3 is TGTGCCAGCAGGGGACAGGGGAGTCAGCCCCAGCATTTT. This translates into CASRGQGSQPQHF.

This chain links TRBV18 with TRBJ1-5; TRBD1 matches at 9 bases. This CDR3 contains 15 residues. Germline CDR1 KGHSH, CDR2 LQKENI. Losses at the gene ends were 4 bases for V and 2 bases for J; bases not matched to a gene: 3. The CDR3 here is CASSLWDRGNQPQHF. For the CDR3, the DNA is TGTGCCAGCTCACTTTGGGACAGGGGCAATCAGCCCCAGCATTTT.

The chain combines TRBV4-1 with TRBJ1-2; tentatively, D is TRBD1 (5 bases). CDR3 length equals 16 residues. Looked up from germline, CDR1 is MGHRA and CDR2 is YSYEKL. Trimming pared 1 base from V and 4 bases from J, leaving 16 bases between. The CDR3 DNA reads as TGCGCCAGCAGCCAAGGGGGGACTAACCGGGGCTATGGCTACACCTTC. It is translated as CASSQGGTNRGYGYTF.

The chain couples TRBV19 to TRBJ2-6; 8 bases match TRBD2. This CDR3 region has 16 residues. Germline lookup yields CDR1 LNHDA and CDR2 SQIVND (reference sequence). J lost 2 bases, V lost 6 bases, and 6 bases had no gene match. CDR3 in amino acids: CASSRGGTAGANVLTF. The CDR3 coding sequence is TGTGCCAGTAGCCGGGGGGGCACCGCTGGGGCCAACGTCCTGACTTTC.

The chain recombines TRBV6-6 with TRBJ2-7; TRBD1 matches at 11 bases. Germline trimming cut 7 bases from V and 0 bases from J; bases unmatched to any gene: 5. Germline loops: CDR1 MNHNY, CDR2 SVGAGI (reference sequence). The CDR3 is 15 residues long. The CDR3 spells CASIKGTGGSYEQYF. CDR3 sequence (DNA): TGTGCCAGCATTAAAGGGACAGGGGGCTCCTACGAGCAGTACTTC.

The chain combines TRBV5-1 with TRBJ1-3, with TRBD1 as a possible D gene (5 bases). The CDR3 runs to 16 residues. V was cut by 3 bases and J by 2 bases, with 15 bases left in between. Germline V lookup: CDR1 SGHRS, CDR2 YFSETQ. The CDR3 region is CASSSDPSGAGNTIYF. In DNA, the CDR3 is TGCGCCAGCAGCTCTGACCCCTCGGGGGCTGGAAACACCATATATTTT. Full variable domain (remainder filled in from reference TRBV5-1 and TRBJ1-3): KAGVTQTPRYLIKTRGQQVTLSCSPISGHRSVSWYQQTPGQGLQFLFEYFSETQRNKGNFPGRFSGRQFSNSRSEMNVSTLELGDSALYLCASSSDPSGAGNTIYFGEGSWLTVV.

This rearrangement joins TRBV7-9 to TRBJ2-7; TRBD1 might be the D (5 bases). This CDR3 comprises 13 residues. The V gene lost 7 bases and the J gene lost 0 bases, with 10 bases spanning the gap. Germline CDR1 reads SEHNR; CDR2 reads FQNEAQ (reference sequence). The CDR3 protein is CASNDSPSYEQYF. The CDR3 coding sequence is TGTGCCAGCAACGACAGCCCCTCCTACGAGCAGTACTTC.

V and J are TRBV28 and TRBJ1-5, with 9 bases fitting TRBD1. Looked up from germline, CDR1 is MDHEN and CDR2 is SYDVKM. V lost 5 bases to trimming and J lost 7 bases; unmatched junction nucleotides: 6. The CDR3 loop spans 14 amino acids. DNA for the CDR3: TGTGCCAGCAGTCCGACAGGGGGGGGACAGCCCCAGCATTTT. The encoded protein is CASSPTGGGQPQHF.

The chain employs TRBV6-6 and TRBJ1-6; 7 positions agree with TRBD1. V lost 6 bases, J lost 7 bases, and 6 bases stayed unmatched. Germline V gives CDR1 MNHNY, CDR2 SVGAGI (reference sequence). CDR3 length equals 14 residues. The CDR3 reads CASRDRAGNSPLHF. In DNA, the CDR3 is TGTGCCAGCAGAGACAGGGCGGGCAATTCACCCCTCCACTTT.

The chain is built from TRBV29-1 and TRBJ1-6; possible D gene TRBD1, 5 bases. CDR1 SQVTM and CDR2 ANQGSEA come from the germline V gene. The CDR3 sequence is 16 residues long. V lost 2 bases, J lost 11 bases, and 22 bases lay in between. This CDR3 is CSVEPDSDILVPPLHF. CDR3 DNA sequence: TGCAGCGTTGAACCTGACTCGGACATCTTAGTACCACCCCTCCACTTT. The full variable domain, its missing parts supplied by reference TRBV29-1 and TRBJ1-6, is SAVISQKPSRDICQRGTSLTIQCQVDSQVTMMFWYRQQPGQSLTLIATANQGSEATYESGFVIDKFPISRPNLTFSTLTVSNMSPEDSSIYLCSVEPDSDILVPPLHFGNGTRLTVT.

The V and J genes are TRBV2 and TRBJ1-4; tentative D call: TRBD1 (5 bases). Germline loops: CDR1 SNHLY, CDR2 FYNNEI. This CDR3 has 15 amino acids. V lost 4 bases, J lost 3 bases, and 12 bases lay in between. The CDR3 is CASSVGGEANEKLFF. CDR3 nucleotides: TGTGCCAGCAGTGTCGGGGGAGAGGCTAATGAAAAACTGTTTTTT.

CDR3 loop: CASSALTVNYGYTF. CDR3 DNA: TGTGCCAGCAGCGCGTTGACAGTTAACTATGGCTACACCTTC. This chain connects TRBV7-9 to TRBJ1-2, with D possibly matching TRBD1 (5 bases). Germline values: CDR1 SEHNR, CDR2 FQNEAQ (reference sequence). Trimming took off 5 bases at V and 1 base at J, with 11 bases between the two ends. CDR3 length equals 14 residues.

This clone was picked up one time. The rearrangement links TRBV2 to TRBJ1-3; no firm D call. Germline V lookup: CDR1 SNHLY, CDR2 FYNNEI. There are 14 residues in the CDR3. The germline V and J ends were trimmed by 7 bases and 0 bases, with 10 bases remaining between them. CDR3 sequence: CASNPGLSGNTIYF. Here the CDR3 DNA reads TGTGCCAGCAACCCTGGCCTCTCTGGAAACACCATATATTTT.

This rearrangement joins TRBV2 to TRBJ1-5; no firm D call. The length of the CDR3 is 17 residues. CDR1 SNHLY and CDR2 FYNNEI come from the germline V gene. The germline V and J ends were trimmed by 2 bases and 2 bases, with 16 bases remaining between them. The chain's CDR3 is CASSELPGVQGNQPQHF. The CDR3 coding sequence is TGTGCCAGCAGTGAACTACCGGGAGTTCAGGGCAATCAGCCCCAGCATTTT.